This entry concerns a single T cell receptor (beta chain). CDR1 is PRHDT, CDR2 FYEKMQ, per germline (reference sequence). The length of the CDR3 is 17 residues. The data derive from a study of monozygotic twins with inflammatory bowel disease. The team made cDNA by running eight separate reactions for each sample. Each CDR3 protein gets one entry in TCRdb, which reprocessed the 5' RACE reads and gives no DNA. This repertoire includes under 200,000 distinct CDR3 sequences. Donors each gave 2.5 ml of blood. This TCR derives from a human donor with ulcerative colitis or Crohn's disease, or a healthy co-twin of an affected twin (not recorded which). Input material: blood. The J gene is TRBJ2-3, the V gene TRBV13; TCRdb's assignment of TRBD1 cannot be checked, as there is no DNA. The CDR3 sequence is CASSLGDRAGRPDTQYF.